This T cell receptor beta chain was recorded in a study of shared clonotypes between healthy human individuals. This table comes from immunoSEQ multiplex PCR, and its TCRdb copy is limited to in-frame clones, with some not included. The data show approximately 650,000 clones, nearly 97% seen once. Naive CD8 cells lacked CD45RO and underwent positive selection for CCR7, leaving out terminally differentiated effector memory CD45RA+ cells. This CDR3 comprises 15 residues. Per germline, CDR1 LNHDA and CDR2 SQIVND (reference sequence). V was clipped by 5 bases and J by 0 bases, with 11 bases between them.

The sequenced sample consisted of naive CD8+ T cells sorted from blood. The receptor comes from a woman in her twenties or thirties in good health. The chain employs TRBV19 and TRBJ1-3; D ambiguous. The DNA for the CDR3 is TGTGCCAGTAGTGGACGGACGGGCTCTGGAAACACCATATATTTT. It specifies CASSGRTGSGNTIYF. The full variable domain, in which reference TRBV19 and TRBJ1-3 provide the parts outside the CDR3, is DGGITQSPKYLFRKEGQNVTLSCEQNLNHDAMYWYRQDPGQGLRLIYYSQIVNDFQKGDIAEGYSVSREKKESFPLTVTSAQKNPTAFYLCASSGRTGSGNTIYFGEGSWLTVV.